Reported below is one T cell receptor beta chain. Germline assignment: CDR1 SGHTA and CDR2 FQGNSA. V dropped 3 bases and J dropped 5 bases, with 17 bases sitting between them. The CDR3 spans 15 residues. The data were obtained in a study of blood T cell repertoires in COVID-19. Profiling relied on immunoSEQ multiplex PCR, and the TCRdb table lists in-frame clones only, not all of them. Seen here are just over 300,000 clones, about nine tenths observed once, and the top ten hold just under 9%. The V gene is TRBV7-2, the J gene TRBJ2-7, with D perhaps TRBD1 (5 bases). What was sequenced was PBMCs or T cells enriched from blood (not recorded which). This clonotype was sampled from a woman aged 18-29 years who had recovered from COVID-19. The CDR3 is CASSLGPRIVHEQYF. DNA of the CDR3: TGTGCCAGCAGCTTGGGGCCTAGAATCGTCCACGAGCAGTACTTC.